This T cell receptor (beta chain) was sequenced in a study of blood T cell repertoires in COVID-19. This table comes from immunoSEQ multiplex PCR, and its TCRdb copy is limited to in-frame clones, with some not included. The sample consists of some 70,000 clones, roughly 84% of them appearing once. The trim removed 3 bases at V and 8 bases at J, leaving 7 bases unmatched. This CDR3 spans 15 amino acids. Germline V CDR1 and CDR2: KGHSH, LQKENI. The gene calls are TRBV18 and TRBJ1-5, with 10 bases aligning to TRBD1. This TCR came from a woman between 45 and 65 years old with acute or convalescent COVID-19. Sequencing used peripheral blood. CDR3: CASSPGQGRGEPQHF. The CDR3, as DNA: TGTGCCAGCTCACCGGGACAGGGGAGAGGGGAGCCCCAGCATTTT.